This entry lists 18 T cell receptor beta chains sequenced from one sample in a study of blood T cell repertoires in COVID-19. Here immunoSEQ multiplex PCR was the method, and the copy in TCRdb shows in-frame clones only, minus some. Of roughly 290,000 clones in the sample, 84% are singletons; the top ten hold about a sixth. Sequencing was performed on peripheral blood. The receptors originated from a person aged 65 to 79 with COVID-19, enrolled during active disease.

The chain is built from TRBV19 and TRBJ2-3, with 9 bases lining up with TRBD1. The length of the CDR3 is 15 residues. J gave up 5 bases and V 2 bases, and 5 bases lay outside the gene matches. Germline V gives CDR1 LNHDA, CDR2 SQIVND (reference sequence). DNA of the CDR3: TGTGCCAGTAGTATAAAGGACAGGGGCGTAGATACGCAGTATTTT. As protein: CASSIKDRGVDTQYF.

This clone was counted between two and nine times. The chain links TRBV7-2 to TRBJ2-7, with TRBD2 identical over 7 bases. Trimming removed 3 bases from V and 5 bases from J; junction bases left unmatched: 10. CDR1 is SGHTA and CDR2 is FQGNSA in the germline V gene. The CDR3 sequence is 15 residues long. CDR3 amino acids: CASSFSSWGGDEQYF. The DNA of the CDR3 is TGTGCCAGCAGCTTCTCTTCGTGGGGAGGGGACGAGCAGTACTTC.

J is TRBJ2-1 and V is TRBV9; D perhaps matches TRBD2 (5 bases). Germline CDR1 SGDLS, CDR2 YYNGEE. Trimming stripped 4 bases from V and 6 bases from J, with 17 bases between. The CDR3 spans 15 residues. Here the CDR3 DNA reads TGTGCCAGCAGCCCTAGCACCCTAACCCCCAATGAGCAGTTCTTC. Translating it yields CASSPSTLTPNEQFF.

V gene TRBV10-3 combines with J gene TRBJ1-2; a weak D match, TRBD1 (5 bases). The CDR3 sequence is 16 residues long. CDR1 is ENHRY and CDR2 is SYGVKD in the germline V gene. Deletions cut 0 bases from V and 5 bases from J, with 16 bases between. CDR3 sequence reads: CAISESFSGSNYGYTF. As DNA, the CDR3 is TGTGCCATCAGTGAGTCGTTTTCAGGGTCGAATTATGGCTACACCTTC.

As to this clone: Its ends do not fully match the called genes, so a read error is possible. The V gene is TRBV7-6, the J gene TRBJ2-7, with D perhaps TRBD1 (5 bases). The V gene's germline CDR1 is SGHVS and CDR2 FNYEAQ. This CDR3 region has 19 residues. CDR3 coding DNA: TGTGCCAGCAGCCGCCTGCCTAGTGGGGCCCAAAGCGTAAGCTGCGAGCAGTGCTTC. Translated, it gives CASSRLPSGAQSVSCEQCF.

V gene TRBV4-3 combines with J gene TRBJ2-3; 7 bases line up with TRBD2. V shed 0 bases, J shed 5 bases, and the junction held 5 bases outside the gene matches. CDR1 is LGHNA and CDR2 is YSLEER in the germline V gene. CDR3 length: 15 residues. CDR3 in amino acids: CASSQDFGGRDTQYF. CDR3 sequence (DNA): TGCGCCAGCAGCCAAGATTTCGGGGGGAGAGATACGCAGTATTTT.

The chain has TRBV6-5 and TRBJ1-1, with D possibly TRBD1 on 5 matching bases. The V gene lost 0 bases and the J gene lost 9 bases, with 14 bases spanning the gap. CDR3 length: 14 residues. Germline V gives CDR1 MNHEY, CDR2 SVGAGI. The DNA of the CDR3 is TGTGCCAGCAGTTACTCGACCCCCAGGGCCCAAGCTTTCTTT. Residues: CASSYSTPRAQAFF.

The chain carries TRBV6-6 and TRBJ1-2; maybe TRBD1 (6 bases). The CDR3 has 15 residues. Germline V gene sequence: CDR1 MNHNY, CDR2 SVGAGI (reference sequence). V dropped 0 bases and J dropped 5 bases, with 13 bases sitting between them. CDR3 region: CASSYSAGQKYGYTF. CDR3 DNA: TGTGCCAGCAGTTACTCAGCTGGACAGAAGTATGGCTACACCTTC.

CDR3 protein: CASTRDRGTNEQFF. The CDR3 DNA is TGTGCCAGCACCCGGGACAGGGGTACGAATGAGCAGTTCTTC. The genes are TRBV6-5 and TRBJ2-1, with 10 nucleotides matching TRBD1. With V trimmed by 7 bases and J by 7 bases, 7 bases remained unmatched. The CDR3 is 14 amino acids. Per germline, CDR1 MNHEY and CDR2 SVGAGI.

The chain uses TRBV9 and TRBJ1-1, with D perhaps matching TRBD1 (6 bases). V shed 4 bases and J shed 5 bases, with 15 bases lying between them. CDR1 and CDR2 (germline): SGDLS, YYNGEE. The CDR3 length is 14 residues. The CDR3 sequence is CASSYRDTSTEAFF. CDR3 sequence (DNA): TGTGCCAGCAGCTACCGGGACACCTCAACTGAAGCTTTCTTT.

This clone showed up just once. This sequence joins TRBV12-1 and TRBJ2-1; the listed D gene, TRBD1, was not tested against the DNA. TRBV12-1 is deemed a pseudogene. The CDR3 is 16 residues long. CDR3 nucleotide sequence: TGTGCCAGCAGCGCCACGGACAGGGGGCCCTACAATGAGCAGTTCTTC. Amino acid sequence: CASSATDRGPYNEQFF.

The rearrangement joins TRBV19 to TRBJ1-1, with TRBD1 identical over 7 bases. The junction had 9 bases not matched to a gene; V was cut back by 5 bases and J by 6 bases. CDR1 LNHDA and CDR2 SQIVND come from the germline V gene (reference sequence). The CDR3 has 14 residues. The CDR3 region is CASSVQGMGAEAFF. CDR3 DNA: TGTGCCAGTAGTGTACAGGGGATGGGGGCTGAAGCTTTCTTT.

The genes are TRBV19 and TRBJ2-2, with D perhaps TRBD2 (5 bases). CDR1 is LNHDA and CDR2 is SQIVND in the germline V gene (reference sequence). The CDR3 length is 14 residues. V was trimmed by 1 base and J by 4 bases, leaving 7 bases between them. The CDR3 spells CASSIGTRTGELFF. CDR3 sequence (DNA): TGTGCCAGTAGTATAGGGACTCGCACCGGGGAGCTGTTTTTT.

V usage is TRBV5-1 and J usage is TRBJ2-3; 11 bases align to TRBD2. Germline CDR1 is SGHRS and CDR2 is YFSETQ. The V and J ends lost 8 bases and 6 bases, in that order; junction bases with no gene match: 5. This CDR3 is built from 13 residues. The CDR3 loop reads CASSGGADDTQYF. DNA of the CDR3: TGCGCCAGTAGCGGGGGGGCCGATGATACGCAGTATTTT.

The gene calls are TRBV18 and TRBJ1-6; 11 nucleotides match TRBD1. V shed 2 bases, J shed 9 bases, and the junction held 3 bases outside the gene matches. Germline-derived CDR1 and CDR2 are KGHSH and LQKENI. This CDR3 region has 15 residues. CDR3 sequence reads: CASSPGQGAPSPLHF. CDR3 sequence (DNA): TGTGCCAGCTCACCAGGACAGGGGGCCCCTTCACCCCTCCACTTT.

The chain recombines TRBV7-2 with TRBJ2-3, with D hard to call. There are 16 residues in the CDR3. The germline CDR1 and CDR2 sequences are SGHTA and FQGNSA. V shed 3 bases and J shed 1 base, with 14 bases lying between them. The CDR3 here is CASSLSVAGGTDTQYF. The CDR3 bases are TGTGCCAGCAGCTTGTCAGTAGCTGGCGGCACAGATACGCAGTATTTT.

This rearrangement joins TRBV28 to TRBJ2-1, with 14 positions matching TRBD2. V shed 5 bases and J 1 base; nucleotides not matched to a gene: 7. The CDR3 runs to 18 residues. Germline assignment: CDR1 MDHEN and CDR2 SYDVKM. CDR3 protein: CASSRAGLAGVSYNEQFF. The CDR3 nucleotides are TGTGCCAGCAGTCGAGCGGGACTAGCGGGAGTATCCTACAATGAGCAGTTCTTC.

The rearrangement links TRBV13 to TRBJ2-7; D unclear. Germline lookup yields CDR1 PRHDT and CDR2 FYEKMQ (reference sequence). This CDR3 has 13 amino acids. Trimming removed 4 bases at V and 4 bases at J, with 11 bases between. In DNA form, the CDR3 reads TGTGCCAGCAGCTCCCGCTTCGGGTACGAGCAGTACTTC. This gives the protein CASSSRFGYEQYF.